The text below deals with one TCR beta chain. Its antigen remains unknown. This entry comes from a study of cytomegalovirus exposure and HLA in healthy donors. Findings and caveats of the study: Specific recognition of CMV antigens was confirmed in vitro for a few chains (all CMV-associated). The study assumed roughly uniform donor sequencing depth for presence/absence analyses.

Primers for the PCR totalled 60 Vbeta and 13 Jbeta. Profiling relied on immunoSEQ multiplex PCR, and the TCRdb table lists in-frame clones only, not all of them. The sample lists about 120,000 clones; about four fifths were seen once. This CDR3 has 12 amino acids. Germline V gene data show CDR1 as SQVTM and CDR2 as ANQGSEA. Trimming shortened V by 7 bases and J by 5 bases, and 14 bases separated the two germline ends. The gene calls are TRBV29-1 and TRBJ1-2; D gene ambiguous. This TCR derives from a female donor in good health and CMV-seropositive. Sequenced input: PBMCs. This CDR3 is CSEQRAEYGYTF. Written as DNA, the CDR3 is TGCAGCGAGCAGAGGGCGGAATATGGCTACACCTTC.